Following are 15 T cell receptor beta chains from one sample sequenced in a study of cytomegalovirus exposure and HLA in healthy donors. Primers for the PCR totalled 60 Vbeta and 13 Jbeta. Sequenced by immunoSEQ multiplex PCR; TCRdb stores in-frame clones only, minus some. The sample carries 300,000 or so clones, almost 85% recorded once. What was sequenced was PBMCs. The receptors derive from a woman aged 40 to 55 in good health and CMV-seropositive.

This rearrangement joins TRBV30 to TRBJ2-2; 7 bases agree with TRBD2. This CDR3 spans 15 amino acids. V was clipped by 0 bases and J by 6 bases; unmatched bases: 7. The V gene's germline CDR1 is GTSNPN and CDR2 SVGIG (reference sequence). The CDR3 nucleotides read TGTGCCTGGAGTGTCGGGACTACGTCTCCCGGGGAGCTGTTTTTT. Amino acid sequence: CAWSVGTTSPGELFF.

The chain carries TRBV5-1 and TRBJ2-1, with TRBD2 matching over 14 bases. The CDR3 runs to 19 residues. Germline assignment: CDR1 SGHRS and CDR2 YFSETQ. V gave up 0 bases and J gave up 10 bases; unmatched junction bases: 15. The CDR3 region has the DNA TGCGCCAGCAGCTTGGCATCGTTTTCCGGGACTAGCGGGAGCGGAGAGCAGTTCTTC. Amino acid sequence: CASSLASFSGTSGSGEQFF.

With regard to this clone: As the CDR3 is not closed by the conserved phenylalanine or tryptophan, this likely results from a read error. This chain links TRBV7-9 with TRBJ1-2, with 9 bases lining up with TRBD1. The germline V gene has CDR1 SEHNR and CDR2 FQNEAQ (reference sequence). The ends lost 4 bases at V and 4 bases at J; junction bases unmatched: 4. The CDR3 spans 14 residues. The CDR3 region has the DNA TGTGCCAGCAGCTCGGACAGGGGAACCTATGGCTACACCTCC. It is translated as CASSSDRGTYGYTS.

This rearrangement joins TRBV10-3 to TRBJ1-1; tentatively, D is TRBD1 (5 bases). The CDR3 contains 14 residues. V lost 10 bases and J lost 0, with 15 bases in between. Germline V lookup: CDR1 ENHRY, CDR2 SYGVKD. CDR3 sequence (DNA): TGTGCCACCAAGGGGCAACAGGTGAACACTGAAGCTTTCTTT. This codes for CATKGQQVNTEAFF.

The chain joins TRBV19 to TRBJ1-1; 9 nucleotides line up with TRBD1. Germline assignment: CDR1 LNHDA and CDR2 SQIVND (reference sequence). This CDR3 is 14 amino acids long. J was trimmed by 5 bases and V by 7 bases; bases with no gene match: 8. CDR3 sequence reads: CASTVQGARTEAFF. CDR3 bases: TGTGCCAGTACCGTACAGGGGGCGAGGACTGAAGCTTTCTTT.

The chain employs TRBV28 and TRBJ1-2, with a tentative D call TRBD1 (5 bases). Germline V gene data show CDR1 as MDHEN and CDR2 as SYDVKM. The V gene lost 3 bases and the J gene lost 4 bases, with 12 bases spanning the gap. The CDR3 sequence is 14 residues long. The CDR3, as DNA: TGTGCCAGCAGTTTTTTGCAGGGCGTCTATGGCTACACCTTC. Amino acids: CASSFLQGVYGYTF.

The J gene is TRBJ2-3, the V gene TRBV27, with 7 positions matching TRBD2. J lost 0 bases, V lost 4 bases, and 4 bases had no gene match. The CDR3 totals 15 residues. Germline loops: CDR1 MNHEY, CDR2 SMNVEV (reference sequence). CDR3 sequence: CASSWLAASTDTQYF. The DNA for the CDR3 is TGTGCCAGCAGTTGGCTAGCGGCTAGCACAGATACGCAGTATTTT.

The chain has TRBV2 and TRBJ2-7, with TRBD1 matching over 9 bases. The CDR3 length is 14 residues. The V segment lost 6 bases and the J segment 3 bases; nucleotides outside the gene matches: 6. The germline V gene has CDR1 SNHLY and CDR2 FYNNEI. DNA of the CDR3: TGTGCCAGCAGGGGGGACAGGGTCGGCTACGAGCAGTACTTC. Its protein is CASRGDRVGYEQYF.

This sequence joins TRBV11-3 and TRBJ2-2; tentatively, D is TRBD2 (5 bases). This CDR3 contains 16 residues. Trimming stripped 0 bases from V and 1 base from J, with 9 bases between. Germline V gene sequence: CDR1 SGHNT, CDR2 YENEEA. This CDR3 reads CASSLEAARNTGELFF. The CDR3, as DNA: TGTGCCAGCAGCTTAGAAGCGGCTAGGAACACCGGGGAGCTGTTTTTT.

The chain combines TRBV27 with TRBJ2-7; 8 nucleotides line up with TRBD1. This CDR3 spans 15 amino acids. Germline V gene sequence: CDR1 MNHEY, CDR2 SMNVEV (reference sequence). Trimming removed 0 bases from V and 2 bases from J; junction bases left unmatched: 3. The CDR3 here is CASSLSGTGAYEQYF. CDR3 coding DNA: TGTGCCAGCAGTTTATCCGGGACAGGAGCCTACGAGCAGTACTTC.

The chain employs TRBV13 and TRBJ2-7; 7 nucleotides line up with TRBD1. J lost 1 base, V lost 4 bases, and 10 bases had no gene match. This CDR3 is 16 amino acids long. Germline V gives CDR1 PRHDT, CDR2 FYEKMQ (reference sequence). CDR3 in amino acids: CASSSLNRDRSYEQYF. CDR3 sequence (DNA): TGTGCCAGCAGCTCACTCAACCGGGACAGATCCTACGAGCAGTACTTC.

The chain joins TRBV14 to TRBJ1-4; possibly TRBD1 for D (6 bases). The germline CDR1 and CDR2 sequences are SGHDN and FVKESK. This CDR3 has 12 amino acids. Trimming stripped 1 base from V and 12 bases from J, with 9 bases between. The CDR3 loop is CASSQAWTELFF. DNA of the CDR3: TGTGCCAGCAGCCAAGCCTGGACAGAACTGTTTTTT.

The chain joins TRBV6-4 to TRBJ2-2; 12 nucleotides line up with TRBD2. Germline CDR1 reads MRHNA; CDR2 reads SNTAGT. This CDR3 is 14 amino acids long. V lost 9 bases, J lost 5 bases, and 4 bases stayed unmatched. The CDR3, as DNA: TGTGCCAGTTCCGGGACTAGCGGGACCGGGGAGCTGTTTTTT. It specifies CASSGTSGTGELFF.

This sequence joins TRBV10-3 and TRBJ1-3; 7 positions match TRBD1. In germline, CDR1 is ENHRY, CDR2 SYGVKD. Trimming took 6 bases from V and 0 from J; bases not matched to a gene: 5. The CDR3 extends over 15 amino acids. The CDR3 DNA sequence: TGTGCCATCAGGACAGGGTTTTCCTCTGGAAACACCATATATTTT. Encoded protein: CAIRTGFSSGNTIYF.

A single count supports this clone. The chain is built from TRBV10-3 and TRBJ1-2; 7 positions agree with TRBD1. Per the germline V gene, CDR1 is ENHRY and CDR2 is SYGVKD. The CDR3 length is 13 residues. V shed 7 bases, J shed 9 bases, and the junction held 11 bases outside the gene matches. This chain's CDR3 is CAINKQGPGSYTF. CDR3 nucleotides: TGTGCCATCAATAAACAGGGGCCTGGTAGCTACACCTTC.